This entry features one T cell receptor (beta chain) sequence. Its antigen is not identified. The data were taken from a study of shared clonotypes between healthy human individuals. Participating donors were healthy, HIV-negative adults free of recent acute infections or vaccinations. Sorted-subset replicate PCR reactions were performed with around 200 ng DNA, corresponding to tens of thousands of T cell genomes. Methods used by the authors: ImmunoSEQ junction-only sequences lacked quality scores, so their filtering differed. Only in-frame clones appear in the TCRdb table, and some are missing; sequencing was by immunoSEQ multiplex PCR. V, J and clone size are those of that table, while D and trimming were read from the DNA. The profile shows about 1.1 million clones, roughly 77% of them singletons. Whole-study findings and limits: Sharing across a few donors was seen in roughly 5% of naive CD4 clonotypes.

CDR3 length: 16 residues. J lost 9 bases, V lost 3 bases, and 15 bases had no gene match. Germline assignment: CDR1 SGDLS and CDR2 YYNGEE. This sequence was found in a man aged 18 to 30 in good health. Some clones in this sample may be carry-over from other donors' samples. The source material was memory CD4+ T cells from PBMCs. Stated subset: CD45RA-negative fraction. The chain uses TRBV9 and TRBJ2-1, with 7 bases fitting TRBD2. The DNA of the CDR3 is TGTGCCAGCAGCGGGCCCGGGACTGGACTAGTCGGTGAGCAGTTCTTC. Protein: CASSGPGTGLVGEQFF.